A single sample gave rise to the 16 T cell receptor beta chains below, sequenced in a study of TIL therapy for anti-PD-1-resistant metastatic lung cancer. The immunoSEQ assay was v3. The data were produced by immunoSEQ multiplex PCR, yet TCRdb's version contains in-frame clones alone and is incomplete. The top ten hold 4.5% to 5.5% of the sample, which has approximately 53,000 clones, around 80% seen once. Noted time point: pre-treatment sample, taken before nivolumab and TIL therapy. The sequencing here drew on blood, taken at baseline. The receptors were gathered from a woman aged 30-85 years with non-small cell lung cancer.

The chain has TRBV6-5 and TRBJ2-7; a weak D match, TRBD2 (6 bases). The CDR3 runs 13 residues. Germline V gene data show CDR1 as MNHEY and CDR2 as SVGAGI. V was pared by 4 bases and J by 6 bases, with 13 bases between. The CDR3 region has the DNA TGTGCCAGCAGTTCTCAGGGAGCGGGCGAGCAGTACTTC. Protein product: CASSSQGAGEQYF.

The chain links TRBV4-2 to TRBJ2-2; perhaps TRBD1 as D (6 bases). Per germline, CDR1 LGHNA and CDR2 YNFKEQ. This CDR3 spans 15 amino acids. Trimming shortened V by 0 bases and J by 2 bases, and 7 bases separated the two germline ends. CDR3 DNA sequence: TGTGCCAGCAGCCAAGACAGGGGTAACACCGGGGAGCTGTTTTTT. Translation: CASSQDRGNTGELFF.

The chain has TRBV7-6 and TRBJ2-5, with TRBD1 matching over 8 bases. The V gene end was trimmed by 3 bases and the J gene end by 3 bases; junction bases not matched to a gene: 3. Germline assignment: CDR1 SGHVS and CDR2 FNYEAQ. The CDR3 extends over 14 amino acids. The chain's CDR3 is CASSFPDREETQYF. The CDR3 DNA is TGTGCCAGCAGCTTTCCGGACAGGGAAGAGACCCAGTACTTC.

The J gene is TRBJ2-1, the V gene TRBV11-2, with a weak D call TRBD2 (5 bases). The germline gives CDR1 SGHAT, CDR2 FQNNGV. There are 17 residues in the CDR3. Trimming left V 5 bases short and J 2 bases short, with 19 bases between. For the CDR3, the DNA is TGTGCCAGCAGCCCGGAGAGGGAGCGGCAGCCCTACAATGAGCAGTTCTTC. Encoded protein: CASSPERERQPYNEQFF.

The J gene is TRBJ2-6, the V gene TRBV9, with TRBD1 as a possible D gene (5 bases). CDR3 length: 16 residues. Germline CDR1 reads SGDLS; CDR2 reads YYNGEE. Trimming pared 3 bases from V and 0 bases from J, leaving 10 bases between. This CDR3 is CASSGRQLSGANVLTF. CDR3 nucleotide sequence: TGTGCCAGCAGCGGCCGACAGCTCTCTGGGGCCAACGTCCTGACTTTC.

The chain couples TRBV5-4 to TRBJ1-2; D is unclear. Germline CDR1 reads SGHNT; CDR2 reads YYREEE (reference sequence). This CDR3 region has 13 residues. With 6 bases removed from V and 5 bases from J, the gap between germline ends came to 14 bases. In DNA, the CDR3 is TGTGCCAGCACCATTTATACGGGGTATGGCTACACCTTC. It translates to CASTIYTGYGYTF.

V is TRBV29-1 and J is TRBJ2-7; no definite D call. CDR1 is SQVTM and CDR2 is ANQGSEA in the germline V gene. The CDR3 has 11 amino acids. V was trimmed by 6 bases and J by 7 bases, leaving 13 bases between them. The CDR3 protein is CSVVRMGEQYF. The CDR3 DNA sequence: TGCAGCGTAGTACGGATGGGAGAGCAGTACTTC.

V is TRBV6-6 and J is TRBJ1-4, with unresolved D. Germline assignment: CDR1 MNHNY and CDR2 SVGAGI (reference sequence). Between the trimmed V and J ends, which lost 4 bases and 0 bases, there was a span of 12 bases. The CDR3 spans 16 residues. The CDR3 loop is CASSFDKLTTNEKLFF. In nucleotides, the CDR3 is TGTGCCAGCAGTTTCGACAAATTAACAACTAATGAAAAACTGTTTTTT.

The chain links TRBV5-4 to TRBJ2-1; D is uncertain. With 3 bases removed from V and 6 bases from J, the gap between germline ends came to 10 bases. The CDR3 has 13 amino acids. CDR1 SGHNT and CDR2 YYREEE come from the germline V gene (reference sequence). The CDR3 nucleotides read TGTGCCAGCAGCTCCACTAACACCAATGAGCAGTTCTTC. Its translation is CASSSTNTNEQFF. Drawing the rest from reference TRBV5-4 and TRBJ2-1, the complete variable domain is ETGVTQSPTHLIKTRGQQVTLRCSSQSGHNTVSWYQQALGQGPQFIFQYYREEENGRGNFPPRFSGLQFPNYSSELNVNALELDDSALYLCASSSTNTNEQFFGPGTRLTVL.

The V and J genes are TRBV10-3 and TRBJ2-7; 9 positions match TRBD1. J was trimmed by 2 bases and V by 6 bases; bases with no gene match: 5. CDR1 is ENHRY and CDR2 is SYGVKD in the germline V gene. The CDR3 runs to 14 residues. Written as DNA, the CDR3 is TGTGCCATCAGCTCCGGGACAGGGACCTACGAGCAGTACTTC. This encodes CAISSGTGTYEQYF.

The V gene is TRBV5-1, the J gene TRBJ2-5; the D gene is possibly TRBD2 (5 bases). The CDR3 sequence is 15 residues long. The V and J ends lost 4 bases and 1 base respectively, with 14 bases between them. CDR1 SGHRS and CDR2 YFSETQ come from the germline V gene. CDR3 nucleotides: TGCGCCAGCAGCCCGGGATCGGCTGTCCAAGAGACCCAGTACTTC. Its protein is CASSPGSAVQETQYF.

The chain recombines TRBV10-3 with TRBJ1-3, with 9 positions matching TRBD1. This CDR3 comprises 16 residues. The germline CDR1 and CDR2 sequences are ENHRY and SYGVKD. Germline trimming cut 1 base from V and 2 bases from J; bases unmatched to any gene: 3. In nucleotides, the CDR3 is TGTGCCATCAGTGAGTTGGGGACAGGGACTGGAAACACCATATATTTT. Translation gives CAISELGTGTGNTIYF.

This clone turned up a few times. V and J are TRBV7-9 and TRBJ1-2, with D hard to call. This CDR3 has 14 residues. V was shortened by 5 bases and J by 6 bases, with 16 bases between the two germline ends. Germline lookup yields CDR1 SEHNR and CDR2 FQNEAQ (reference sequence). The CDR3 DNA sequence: TGTGCCAGCAGCCGGAGTGCCGGGATGGATGGCTACACCTTC. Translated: CASSRSAGMDGYTF.

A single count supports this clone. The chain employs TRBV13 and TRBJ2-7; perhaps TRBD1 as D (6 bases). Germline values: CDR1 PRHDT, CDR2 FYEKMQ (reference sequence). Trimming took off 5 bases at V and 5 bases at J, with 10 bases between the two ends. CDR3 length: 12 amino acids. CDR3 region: CASSRRTDEQYF. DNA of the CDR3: TGTGCCAGCAGCAGACGGACAGACGAGCAGTACTTC.

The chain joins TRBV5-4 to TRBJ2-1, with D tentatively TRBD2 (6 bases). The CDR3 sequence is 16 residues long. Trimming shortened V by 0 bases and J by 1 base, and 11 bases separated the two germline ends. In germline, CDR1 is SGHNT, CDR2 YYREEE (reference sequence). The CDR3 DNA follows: TGTGCCAGCAGCTTGGTCCGGGAGAGTTCCTACAATGAGCAGTTCTTC. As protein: CASSLVRESSYNEQFF.

The CDR3 region is CASSGQGAYEQYF. CDR3 coding DNA: TGTGCCAGCAGTGGACAGGGGGCCTACGAGCAGTACTTC. The chain recombines TRBV2 with TRBJ2-7, with 9 positions matching TRBD1. This CDR3 is built from 13 residues. V was clipped by 4 bases and J by 2 bases; unmatched bases: 0. Germline CDR1 SNHLY, CDR2 FYNNEI.